A single sample gave rise to the 25 T cell receptor beta chains below, sequenced in a study of blood T cell repertoires in COVID-19 (dated by TCRdb to 2019 to 2021). Libraries were built with the immunoSEQ multiplex PCR assay. The table comes from immuneACCESS by way of TCRdb, which keeps in-frame sequences with V and J called. Part of the clones is missing from these tables; in studies checked, under half for an unresolved V gene and the rest for unknown reasons. For this sample the table gives around 60,000 clones, of which about 80% were detected only once. Approximately 21% of the sample is taken by the ten largest. Sequencing was carried out using peripheral blood. The receptors shown here come from a man between 25 and 39 years old with COVID-19, enrolled during active disease.

This chain connects TRBV28 to TRBJ1-5; tentatively, D is TRBD1 (6 bases). V lost 6 bases to trimming and J lost 4 bases, with 13 bases between them. The V gene's germline CDR1 is MDHEN and CDR2 SYDVKM. This CDR3 is 14 amino acids long. This CDR3 reads CASRVTGANQPQHF. The CDR3, as DNA: TGTGCCAGCAGGGTGACAGGTGCTAATCAGCCCCAGCATTTT.

This sequence joins TRBV30 and TRBJ2-7; 9 bases line up with TRBD1. The CDR3 has 14 amino acids. Germline assignment: CDR1 GTSNPN and CDR2 SVGIG (reference sequence). Germline trimming cut 3 bases from V and 3 bases from J; bases unmatched to any gene: 6. The CDR3 DNA follows: TGTGCCTGGAGCTCCGGGACAGGGCACTACGAGCAGTACTTC. Residues: CAWSSGTGHYEQYF.

This clone has just a few counts. The chain couples TRBV18 to TRBJ1-6; no definite D call. Trimming took off 3 bases at V and 8 bases at J, with 8 bases between the two ends. This CDR3 comprises 13 residues. Germline assignment: CDR1 KGHSH and CDR2 LQKENI. The CDR3 reads CASSPVRDSPLHF. As DNA, the CDR3 is TGTGCCAGCTCACCGGTGAGGGATTCACCCCTCCACTTT.

This clone was observed once. The CDR3 loop reads CASSSGQGVGGYTF. The CDR3 coding sequence is TGTGCCAGCAGTTCGGGACAGGGGGTGGGTGGCTACACCTTC. The genes are TRBV28 and TRBJ1-2; TRBD1 agrees at 11 bases. The CDR3 has 14 amino acids. Trimming removed 4 bases from V and 7 bases from J; junction bases left unmatched: 5. Germline V gene lookup returns CDR1 MDHEN and CDR2 SYDVKM.

The V call is TRBV27, the J call TRBJ2-7; D may be TRBD2 (5 bases). Germline values: CDR1 MNHEY, CDR2 SMNVEV (reference sequence). Trimming left V 3 bases short and J 3 bases short, with 12 bases between. CDR3 length: 14 amino acids. CDR3 sequence reads: CASSLSLGSYEQYF. The CDR3, as DNA: TGTGCCAGCAGTTTGAGCCTTGGGAGCTACGAGCAGTACTTC.

There are a few counts of this clone. The rearrangement uses TRBV2 and TRBJ1-6; D might be TRBD1 (5 bases). With 3 bases removed from V and 6 bases from J, the gap between germline ends came to 12 bases. Germline V gives CDR1 SNHLY, CDR2 FYNNEI. The CDR3 loop spans 15 amino acids. CDR3 coding DNA: TGTGCCAGCAGTGAGGGGGGACGGATTAATTCACCCCTCCACTTT. The encoded protein is CASSEGGRINSPLHF.

The chain couples TRBV7-9 to TRBJ2-7, with 7 nucleotides matching TRBD1. Germline values: CDR1 SEHNR, CDR2 FQNEAQ (reference sequence). The CDR3 is 13 amino acids. V trimming: 8 bases; J trimming: 3 bases; junction bases outside the gene matches: 7. The chain's CDR3 is CASAGTENYEQYF. The CDR3 region has the DNA TGTGCCAGCGCTGGGACAGAGAACTACGAGCAGTACTTC.

This chain links TRBV10-3 with TRBJ1-1, with D maybe TRBD1 (5 bases). This CDR3 contains 13 residues. Trimming stripped 4 bases from V and 1 base from J, with 7 bases between. CDR1 is ENHRY and CDR2 is SYGVKD in the germline V gene. The CDR3 region is CAISVQGNTEAFF. The CDR3 DNA sequence: TGTGCCATCAGTGTCCAGGGGAACACTGAAGCTTTCTTT.

This clone was seen a single time. The chain joins TRBV9 to TRBJ2-5, with 7 nucleotides matching TRBD2. The CDR3 has 15 residues. Per germline, CDR1 SGDLS and CDR2 YYNGEE. Unmatched junction bases numbered 6, after V lost 3 bases and J lost 1 base. CDR3 DNA: TGTGCCAGCAGCGCCCAAAGCGGGACCCAAGAGACCCAGTACTTC. It yields the protein CASSAQSGTQETQYF.

This chain uses TRBV6-6 with TRBJ1-2; 7 bases align to TRBD1. Trimming at V came to 6 bases and at J to 3 bases, leaving 10 bases not matched to a gene. Germline CDR1 and CDR2: MNHNY and SVGAGI (reference sequence). CDR3 length equals 15 residues. Here the CDR3 reads CASRSRGGAYYGYTF. CDR3 in DNA: TGTGCCAGCAGAAGCCGAGGGGGCGCCTACTATGGCTACACCTTC.

The chain employs TRBV4-1 and TRBJ1-4; 11 nucleotides align to TRBD1. In germline, CDR1 is MGHRA, CDR2 YSYEKL. V lost 0 bases and J lost 7; bases outside the gene matches: 4. This CDR3 is built from 16 residues. The CDR3 DNA sequence: TGCGCCAGCAGCCAAGATAGGGGGACAGGGGGTGAAAAACTGTTTTTT. Encoded protein: CASSQDRGTGGEKLFF.

This sequence joins TRBV4-1 and TRBJ1-3; 9 bases map to TRBD1. This CDR3 has 14 residues. J was trimmed by 8 bases and V by 5 bases; bases with no gene match: 7. Germline V gene sequence: CDR1 MGHRA, CDR2 YSYEKL. The CDR3 coding sequence is TGCGCCAGCAGCAGGACAGGGGTTTTTGACACCATATATTTT. Translated: CASSRTGVFDTIYF.

V and J are TRBV7-2 and TRBJ1-2, with unresolved D. Trimming stripped 1 base from V and 4 bases from J, with 16 bases between. Germline CDR1 and CDR2: SGHTA and FQGNSA. The length of the CDR3 is 16 residues. CDR3 sequence: CASSLGLTINAYGYTF. The CDR3 region has the DNA TGTGCCAGCAGCTTAGGGCTGACAATCAACGCCTATGGCTACACCTTC.

The chain is built from TRBV12-3 or TRBV12-4 and TRBJ1-1; TRBD1 aligns across 7 bases. V was pared by 4 bases and J by 5 bases, with 4 bases of the junction left unmatched. This CDR3 comprises 13 residues. The CDR3 DNA reads TGTGCCAGCAGTTACAGGGGTAATACTGAAGCTTTCTTT. Encoded protein: CASSYRGNTEAFF.

A single count supports this clone. This rearrangement joins TRBV6-1 to TRBJ1-5; perhaps TRBD1 as D (5 bases). V was clipped by 1 base and J by 7 bases, with 5 bases between them. The CDR3 is 12 amino acids. Germline V gene sequence: CDR1 MNHNS, CDR2 SASEGT. CDR3 coding DNA: TGTGCCAGCAGTGAAGAGGGGCAGCCCCAGCATTTT. Translated, it gives CASSEEGQPQHF.

V gene TRBV28 combines with J gene TRBJ2-7; the D gene is possibly TRBD1 (6 bases). From germline, CDR1 is MDHEN and CDR2 SYDVKM. Trimming took off 4 bases at V and 1 base at J, with 14 bases between the two ends. This CDR3 comprises 15 residues. The CDR3 DNA reads TGTGCCAGCAGTTCAATTCGGGACACTTCCTACGAGCAGTACTTC. As protein: CASSSIRDTSYEQYF.

V usage is TRBV5-1 and J usage is TRBJ2-5; 8 bases match TRBD2. Germline CDR1 reads SGHRS; CDR2 reads YFSETQ. This CDR3 has 16 amino acids. The V segment lost 6 bases and the J segment 0 bases; nucleotides outside the gene matches: 10. CDR3 in amino acids: CASKTGGASNQETQYF. The CDR3 DNA reads TGCGCCAGCAAGACGGGAGGGGCCAGCAACCAAGAGACCCAGTACTTC.

This clone was observed once. V and J are TRBV14 and TRBJ2-2, with TRBD1 as a possible D gene (5 bases). V dropped 0 bases and J dropped 3 bases, with 14 bases sitting between them. CDR1 is SGHDN and CDR2 is FVKESK in the germline V gene. The CDR3 is made up of 17 amino acids. The CDR3 DNA reads as TGTGCCAGCAGCCAAGATCAGCAGGGCCTATACACCGGGGAGCTGTTTTTT. As protein: CASSQDQQGLYTGELFF. Looking up the rest from reference TRBV14 and TRBJ2-2 gives the full variable domain: EAGVTQFPSHSVIEKGQTVTLRCDPISGHDNLYWYRRVMGKEIKFLLHFVKESKQDESGMPNNRFLAERTGGTYSTLKVQPAELEDSGVYFCASSQDQQGLYTGELFFGEGSRLTVL.

The V call is TRBV2, the J call TRBJ2-3; TRBD1 matches at 9 bases. Germline V lookup: CDR1 SNHLY, CDR2 FYNNEI. Trimming at V came to 10 bases and at J to 3 bases, leaving 8 bases not matched to a gene. This CDR3 comprises 14 residues. The CDR3 nucleotides are TGTGCCATTCCACTGGACAGGGGAACAGATACGCAGTATTTT. Its protein is CAIPLDRGTDTQYF.

V gene TRBV9 combines with J gene TRBJ2-1; 8 bases are a match to TRBD1. The germline V gene encodes CDR1 SGDLS and CDR2 YYNGEE. The CDR3 is made up of 13 amino acids. The junction had 1 base not matched to a gene; V was cut back by 0 bases and J by 8 bases. The CDR3 nucleotides are TGTGCCAGCAGCGTAGACAGGGGGGATGAGCAGTTCTTC. Its translation: CASSVDRGDEQFF.

The chain couples TRBV3-1 (or the pseudogene TRBV3-2) to TRBJ2-3, with TRBD2 matching over 9 bases. Germline CDR1 and CDR2: LGHDT and YNNKEL (reference sequence). Losses at the gene ends were 4 bases for V and 0 bases for J; bases not matched to a gene: 5. CDR3 length: 16 amino acids. The CDR3 nucleotides read TGTGCCAGCAGCCCCGGGCTAGCGGGGAGCACAGATACGCAGTATTTT. It encodes CASSPGLAGSTDTQYF.

The chain links TRBV19 to TRBJ2-2; the D gene is possibly TRBD2 (6 bases). Deletions cut 6 bases from V and 4 bases from J, with 12 bases between. CDR3 size: 14 residues. Per germline, CDR1 LNHDA and CDR2 SQIVND (reference sequence). CDR3 nucleotides: TGTGCCAGTAGCCTGGTGGGGGGCACCGGGGAGCTGTTTTTT. Its translation: CASSLVGGTGELFF.

This clone was counted only a few times. This chain connects TRBV7-2 to TRBJ2-4; weak D call: TRBD2 (6 bases). Germline lookup yields CDR1 SGHTA and CDR2 FQGNSA. The V end was cut by 5 bases, the J end by 7 bases, with 18 bases between. CDR3 length: 15 residues. The CDR3 protein is CASSLRLVAGNIQYF. The CDR3 coding sequence is TGTGCCAGCAGCCTCCGACTAGTTGCGGGGAACATTCAGTACTTC.

Worth noting for this clone: The junction differs from germline at one of its ends, possibly a read error. The CDR3 sequence is CACSSRTGWMRETQYF. The DNA for the CDR3 is TGTGCCTGTAGTTCCCGGACAGGGTGGATGAGGGAGACCCAGTACTTC. The chain couples TRBV19 to TRBJ2-5; 8 bases match TRBD1. Per germline, CDR1 LNHDA and CDR2 SQIVND (reference sequence). The CDR3 loop spans 16 amino acids.

By proportion, this clone is medium-sized. The rearrangement uses TRBV5-1 and TRBJ2-1; 14 nucleotides match TRBD2. V gave up 4 bases and J gave up 9 bases; unmatched junction bases: 15. CDR1 SGHRS and CDR2 YFSETQ come from the germline V gene. The CDR3 consists of 18 residues. The CDR3 DNA sequence: TGCGCCAGCAGCCAGACTAGCGGGGGGGGCAACCCTTCGCGTGAGCAGTTCTTC. Amino acids: CASSQTSGGGNPSREQFF.